Below, one TCR beta chain is given with its context. Some clones are missing from TCRdb's copy, which holds only in-frame ones; the method was immunoSEQ multiplex PCR. The table includes roughly 170,000 clones, around 83% detected once. The data belong to a study of blood T cell repertoires in COVID-19. Germline values: CDR1 MNHEY, CDR2 SMNVEV (reference sequence). There are 15 residues in the CDR3. V was clipped by 8 bases and J by 0 bases, with 16 bases between them. J is TRBJ2-5 and V is TRBV27; D perhaps matches TRBD2 (6 bases). The receptor's source is a woman aged 50 to 65 in a cohort exposed to, infected with or recovered from COVID-19 (not recorded which). Material: PBMCs or T cells enriched from blood (not recorded which). As DNA, the CDR3 is TGTGCCAGCGCCGGGGCGGAGGGGTACCAAGAGACCCAGTACTTC. Translating gives CASAGAEGYQETQYF.